This T cell receptor (beta chain) was sequenced during a study of cytomegalovirus exposure and HLA in healthy donors. Study-level findings and limits: There were some public TCRs occurring in many donors, but most TCR sequences were rare.

Details on this clone: Its antigen is not known.

Germline CDR1 is SGDLS and CDR2 is YYNGEE. The junction had 13 bases not matched to a gene; V was cut back by 2 bases and J by 5 bases. This CDR3 contains 17 residues. The PCR used 60 Vbeta and 13 Jbeta primers. As processed by the authors: About 11 million shared chains were among the 60 million to 80 million unique TCR beta chains that a later analysis counted. The repertoire was sequenced with immunoSEQ multiplex PCR; TCRdb's copy has only in-frame clones and lacks some. The D gene and trimming were derived from the DNA, and the V and J assignments and clone size from that table. The table lists some 110,000 clones, around 70% of them singletons. Sampled while nominally healthy, donors likely had unrecorded immune exposures.

The sequence was collected from a man younger than 40 in good health and CMV-seronegative. The sequenced sample was PBMCs. The V gene is TRBV9, the J gene TRBJ2-5; 9 bases align to TRBD1. DNA of the CDR3: TGTGCCAGCAGCGTCGGCAACCAACAGGGGGCGGGGGAGACCCAGTACTTC. Protein product: CASSVGNQQGAGETQYF. Full variable domain (remainder filled in from reference TRBV9 and TRBJ2-5): DSGVTQTPKHLITATGQRVTLRCSPRSGDLSVYWYQQSLDQGLQFLIQYYNGEERAKGNILERFSAQQFPDLHSELNLSSLELGDSALYFCASSVGNQQGAGETQYFGPGTRLLVL.